This TCR beta chain appears in the sequencing data of a study of OX40 agonist ivuxolimab in advanced cancers. Study information: Under the entry rules, prior anti-PD-1, anti-PD-L1 or anti-CTLA-4 therapy was allowed, and 35% to 40% had some. Partial responses were seen in three patients, one with hepatocellular carcinoma and two with cutaneous melanoma. Study results and limitations: In general, CD8+ T cells held more expanded clones than CD4+ did, on average. Some nonresponders additionally presented with little normalized T-cell clonal expansion.

The repertoire was sequenced with immunoSEQ multiplex PCR; TCRdb's copy has only in-frame clones and lacks some. Of around 40,000 clones in the sample, 75% to 90% are singletons; the top ten hold less than 5%. The CDR3 is 18 amino acids. With V trimmed by 4 bases and J by 5 bases, 15 bases remained unmatched. Germline V lookup: CDR1 LNHNV, CDR2 YYDKDF (reference sequence). With respect to this clone: Its antigen is undetermined.

This sample comprised CD4+ or CD8+ T cells sorted from blood, obtained in a trial of the OX40 agonist ivuxolimab. The chain links TRBV15 to TRBJ2-5, with TRBD2 matching 11 bases. This receptor was identified in an adult with an advanced solid tumor such as melanoma, head and neck, liver or kidney cancer. The CDR3 coding sequence is TGTGCCACCAGCACGGACAGGTATACTAGCGGGAGTTGGGAGACCCAGTACTTC. This codes for CATSTDRYTSGSWETQYF.